One and the same sample provided the 15 T cell receptor beta chains below, sequenced in a study of blood T cell repertoires in COVID-19 (dated by TCRdb to 2018 to 2020). Libraries were made using the immunoSEQ multiplex PCR assay. This is the immuneACCESS table as TCRdb keeps it, with only in-frame sequences that have V and J called. A part of the clones is gone; compared with another copy, unresolved V genes explain less than half, and the rest is unexplained. This sample lists around 320,000 clones; roughly 90% were detected once. The ten most abundant clones make up about 4.5% of the sample. The specimen sequenced was PBMCs or T cells enriched from blood (not recorded which). These receptors all stem from a woman younger than 30 with acute COVID-19.

The V call is TRBV5-6, the J call TRBJ1-2; perhaps TRBD1 as D (6 bases). Germline assignment: CDR1 SGHDT and CDR2 YYEEEE. The CDR3 totals 13 residues. V lost 2 bases and J lost 8, with 13 bases in between. CDR3 in DNA: TGTGCCAGCAGCTTTAATACAGGGAGCGGCTACACCTTC. This encodes CASSFNTGSGYTF. Supplemented by reference TRBV5-6 and TRBJ1-2, the full variable domain reads DAGVTQSPTHLIKTRGQQVTLRCSPKSGHDTVSWYQQALGQGPQFIFQYYEEEERQRGNFPDRFSGHQFPNYSSELNVNALLLGDSALYLCASSFNTGSGYTFGSGTRLTVV.

The chain is built from TRBV27 and TRBJ2-1, with 8 bases fitting TRBD2. This CDR3 region has 14 residues. CDR1 is MNHEY, CDR2 SMNVEV, per germline (reference sequence). J was trimmed by 14 bases and V by 6 bases; bases with no gene match: 15. DNA for the CDR3: TGTGCCAGCAGCTCAGCGGGAGTCACCCCGTCAGAGTTCTTC. It translates to CASSSAGVTPSEFF.

The genes are TRBV5-6 and TRBJ2-7; D is unresolved. Trimming removed 3 bases at V and 3 bases at J, with 10 bases between. The CDR3 is 13 residues long. The germline V gene encodes CDR1 SGHDT and CDR2 YYEEEE. CDR3 DNA: TGTGCCAGCAGCTATACCACCAGCTACGAGCAGTACTTC. Amino acid sequence: CASSYTTSYEQYF.

The gene calls are TRBV3-1 (or the pseudogene TRBV3-2) and TRBJ2-1, with a tentative D call TRBD1 (6 bases). The V end was cut by 5 bases, the J end by 3 bases, with 14 bases between. From germline, CDR1 is LGHDT and CDR2 YNNKEL (reference sequence). CDR3 size: 15 residues. CDR3 coding DNA: TGTGCCAGCAGCACAGGTGGACAGCTCTACAATGAGCAGTTCTTC. Its translation: CASSTGGQLYNEQFF.

The chain is built from TRBV24-1 and TRBJ2-4, with a possible D match to TRBD2 (5 bases). The CDR3 is 16 amino acids. Germline-derived CDR1 and CDR2 are KGHDR and SFDVKD. The V end lost 3 bases, the J end lost 2 bases, and 13 bases lay between the germline ends. The CDR3 spells CATSDLGRRPKNIQYF. DNA of the CDR3: TGTGCCACCAGTGATCTTGGGAGACGGCCCAAAAACATTCAGTACTTC.

The chain recombines TRBV28 with TRBJ1-4, with 8 bases matching TRBD1. V lost 3 bases to trimming and J lost 0 bases; unmatched junction nucleotides: 9. Germline V CDR1 and CDR2: MDHEN, SYDVKM. This CDR3 contains 18 residues. The CDR3: CASSLAGGILSTNEKLFF. The CDR3 bases are TGTGCCAGCAGTTTGGCAGGGGGCATATTGTCAACTAATGAAAAACTGTTTTTT.

This chain links TRBV14 with TRBJ2-1; D is ambiguous. The CDR3 has 14 residues. V was shortened by 3 bases and J by 0 bases, with 6 bases between the two germline ends. CDR1 is SGHDN, CDR2 FVKESK, per germline. In DNA, the CDR3 is TGTGCCAGCAGCCAGTCCAGCTCCTACAATGAGCAGTTCTTC. This encodes CASSQSSSYNEQFF.

CDR3 in DNA: TGTGCCATCAGCCAAGGACAGCAACTTTATGGCTACACCTTC. Protein product: CAISQGQQLYGYTF. The genes are TRBV10-3 and TRBJ1-2; tentatively, D is TRBD1 (6 bases). Germline lookup yields CDR1 ENHRY and CDR2 SYGVKD. V dropped 6 bases and J dropped 5 bases, with 16 bases sitting between them. This CDR3 has 14 residues.

This clone has more than one count but fewer than ten. The chain combines TRBV6-6 with TRBJ1-6; the D gene is possibly TRBD1 (5 bases). Trimming left V 0 bases short and J 6 bases short, with 12 bases between. The CDR3 spans 16 residues. Germline V gives CDR1 MNHNY, CDR2 SVGAGI (reference sequence). CDR3 sequence (DNA): TGTGCCAGCAGTTACTCGTCGACAGCTTTTAATTCACCCCTCCACTTT. This gives the protein CASSYSSTAFNSPLHF.

This sequence joins TRBV5-6 and TRBJ1-5; tentative D call: TRBD1 (6 bases). The CDR3 runs 15 residues. Germline lookup yields CDR1 SGHDT and CDR2 YYEEEE. Trimming removed 1 base at V and 6 bases at J, with 14 bases between. CDR3 region: CASSLYAGDRQPQHF. The CDR3 nucleotides read TGTGCCAGCAGCTTGTATGCAGGGGATCGTCAGCCCCAGCATTTT.

Only a few counts were recorded for this clone. The chain joins TRBV6-4 to TRBJ2-6; D is unresolved. The V gene's germline CDR1 is MRHNA and CDR2 SNTAGT. The CDR3 length is 16 residues. Between the trimmed V and J ends, which lost 0 bases and 0 bases, there was a span of 6 bases. For the CDR3, the DNA is TGTGCCAGCAGTGACTCGAGAAGCTCTGGGGCCAACGTCCTGACTTTC. Its translation: CASSDSRSSGANVLTF.

The CDR3 DNA is TGTGCCAGCTCACCCCAGGCGCGGGGGGCAGCTTTCTTT. Its protein is CASSPQARGAAFF. The chain couples TRBV18 to TRBJ1-1, with D perhaps matching TRBD1 (6 bases). V was clipped by 3 bases and J by 10 bases, with 15 bases between them. The V gene's germline CDR1 is KGHSH and CDR2 LQKENI. The CDR3 is 13 amino acids.

This sequence joins TRBV27 and TRBJ2-2; D gene ambiguous. V dropped 5 bases and J dropped 3 bases, with 13 bases sitting between them. CDR3 length: 15 residues. Germline V CDR1 and CDR2: MNHEY, SMNVEV (reference sequence). The CDR3: CASSLSRAYTGELFF. CDR3 in DNA: TGTGCCAGCAGTCTTTCCCGCGCCTACACCGGGGAGCTGTTTTTT.

This chain uses TRBV12-3 or TRBV12-4 with TRBJ2-7; 9 nucleotides align to TRBD1. This CDR3 has 12 residues. The V segment lost 4 bases and the J segment 6 bases; nucleotides outside the gene matches: 1. In DNA, the CDR3 is TGTGCCAGCAGTTGGACAGGGGTCGAGCAGTACTTC. Translation gives CASSWTGVEQYF.

This clone appeared once. The V call is TRBV7-9, the J call TRBJ1-5; D remains unclear. CDR1 is SEHNR and CDR2 is FQNEAQ in the germline V gene (reference sequence). This CDR3 spans 15 amino acids. V was clipped by 5 bases and J by 7 bases, with 18 bases between them. This chain's CDR3 is CASSLGPPGGQPQHF. The DNA for the CDR3 is TGTGCCAGCAGCCTTGGGCCCCCGGGAGGGCAGCCCCAGCATTTT.